A single T cell receptor beta chain is shown here with its context. This specimen belongs to a study of blood T cell repertoires in COVID-19. Study at large: The United States, Italy and Spain were the sources of the acute and convalescent COVID-19 samples. The cDNA or gDNA used as material had been derived from T cells, B-cell-depleted T cells, or PBMCs.

Study processing details: Quantification of nucleated cells was approximated via reference gene primer amplification. The method was immunoSEQ multiplex PCR; TCRdb's version includes in-frame clones alone and lacks a portion of them. That table gives V, J and clone size, and the DNA gave D and trimming. This sample carries 200,000 to 250,000 clones, about 86% of them seen once, and the ten largest clones take 2% to 2.5%. This sequence originates from a woman aged 60-75 years with acute or convalescent COVID-19. Sequenced: peripheral blood.

The CDR3 DNA follows: TGTGCCAGCAGCGGCGGGGCACAGCCAGGCTCTGGAAACACCATATATTTT. This codes for CASSGGAQPGSGNTIYF. This chain connects TRBV9 to TRBJ1-3, with a tentative D call TRBD1 (5 bases). V was trimmed by 3 bases and J by 0 bases, leaving 16 bases between them. The CDR3 contains 17 residues. Germline CDR1 SGDLS, CDR2 YYNGEE.